The rows below give T cell receptor beta chains drawn from one sample of a study of PD-1 blockade in classical Hodgkin lymphoma. Data came from immunoSEQ multiplex PCR; TCRdb stores just in-frame clones and leaves some out. The table records about 100,000 clones, over 80% of them present only once. The sample consisted of peripheral blood mononuclear cells (PBMCs), taken at baseline. The receptors come from a human donor with classical Hodgkin lymphoma. Each CDR3 is given with its conserved first and last residue. The D gene is left open where the match is weak. Expanded clones get a size class; other rows say once, few or many, or leave the size out.

D gene: TRBD2; clone size: NA; J gene: TRBJ2-5; V gene: TRBV7-2; CDR3 protein: CASNVAGRETQYF; CDR3 DNA: TGTGCCAGCAACGTAGCGGGAAGGGAGACCCAGTACTTC
D gene: NA; clone size: NA; J gene: TRBJ2-7; V gene: TRBV27; CDR3 protein: CASSGRVRHEQYF; CDR3 DNA: TGTGCCAGCAGTGGCAGGGTAAGGCACGAGCAGTACTTC
D gene: TRBD1; clone size: NA; J gene: TRBJ1-1; V gene: TRBV27; CDR3 protein: CASSSSDRGSFVTEAFF; CDR3 DNA: TGTGCCAGCAGTTCCTCGGACAGGGGGTCTTTTGTCACTGAAGCTTTCTTT
D gene: NA; clone size: NA; J gene: TRBJ1-5; V gene: TRBV10-3; CDR3 protein: CAISESVGFLGSNQPQHF; CDR3 DNA: TGTGCCATCAGTGAGTCGGTCGGGTTCTTAGGTAGCAATCAGCCCCAGCATTTT
D gene: NA; clone size: NA; J gene: TRBJ1-1; V gene: TRBV2; CDR3 protein: CASIRWGNTEAFF; CDR3 DNA: TGTGCCAGCATCCGCTGGGGGAACACTGAAGCTTTCTTT
D gene: TRBD2; clone size: NA; J gene: TRBJ2-1; V gene: TRBV7-2; CDR3 protein: CASSLASLAGAYNEQFF; CDR3 DNA: TGTGCCAGCAGCTTAGCGTCACTAGCGGGAGCCTACAATGAGCAGTTCTTC
D gene: NA; clone size: NA; J gene: TRBJ1-4; V gene: TRBV7-8; CDR3 protein: CASRSLARAYDEKLFF; CDR3 DNA: TGTGCCAGCAGGTCCCTCGCGCGGGCTTACGATGAAAAACTGTTTTTT
D gene: TRBD1; clone size: NA; J gene: TRBJ2-7; V gene: TRBV2; CDR3 protein: CASGGTGKDEQYF; CDR3 DNA: TGTGCCAGCGGGGGGACAGGGAAGGACGAGCAGTACTTC
D gene: NA; clone size: NA; J gene: TRBJ2-3; V gene: TRBV7-2; CDR3 protein: CASSLEIGTQYF; CDR3 DNA: TGTGCCAGCAGCTTAGAGATCGGGACGCAGTATTTT
D gene: TRBD2; clone size: NA; J gene: TRBJ2-4; V gene: TRBV5-4; CDR3 protein: CASSLNSAGLAKNIQYF; CDR3 DNA: TGTGCCAGCAGCTTGAACTCAGCGGGGCTAGCCAAAAACATTCAGTACTTC
D gene: NA; clone size: few; J gene: TRBJ2-1; V gene: TRBV7-9; CDR3 protein: CASSFVATDNEQFF; CDR3 DNA: TGTGCCAGCAGCTTCGTGGCGACGGACAATGAGCAGTTCTTC
D gene: TRBD2; clone size: NA; J gene: TRBJ2-5; V gene: TRBV5-1; CDR3 protein: CASSLLVGGPLGETQYF; CDR3 DNA: TGCGCCAGCAGTTTACTAGTGGGAGGGCCGCTCGGGGAGACCCAGTACTTC
D gene: NA; clone size: NA; J gene: TRBJ1-3; V gene: TRBV6-5; CDR3 protein: CASRQALSGNTIYF; CDR3 DNA: TGTGCCAGCAGGCAGGCACTCTCTGGAAACACCATATATTTT
D gene: TRBD2; clone size: NA; J gene: TRBJ2-1; V gene: TRBV11-2; CDR3 protein: CASRGTSGRNNEQFF; CDR3 DNA: TGTGCCAGCAGAGGGACTAGCGGGAGGAACAATGAGCAGTTCTTC
D gene: NA; clone size: once; J gene: TRBJ2-7; V gene: TRBV2; CDR3 protein: CASGIQRVSYEQYF; CDR3 DNA: TGTGCCAGCGGAATACAGCGGGTTTCCTACGAGCAGTACTTC
D gene: NA; clone size: few; J gene: TRBJ1-2; V gene: TRBV5-4; CDR3 protein: CASGAGTNYGYTF; CDR3 DNA: TGTGCCAGCGGGGCAGGGACCAACTATGGCTACACCTTC
D gene: TRBD1; clone size: NA; J gene: TRBJ2-6; V gene: TRBV10-3; CDR3 protein: CAISALGQTGANVLTF; CDR3 DNA: TGTGCCATCAGTGCCCTGGGACAGACTGGGGCCAACGTCCTGACTTTC
D gene: TRBD1; clone size: once; J gene: TRBJ2-5; V gene: TRBV29-1; CDR3 protein: CSASPGQGETQYF; CDR3 DNA: TGCAGCGCCTCACCGGGACAGGGGGAGACCCAGTACTTC
D gene: NA; clone size: NA; J gene: TRBJ1-5; V gene: TRBV6-1; CDR3 protein: CASSGNAGVKPQHF; CDR3 DNA: TGTGCCAGCAGTGGTAATGCGGGTGTAAAGCCCCAGCATTTT
D gene: NA; clone size: medium-sized; J gene: TRBJ1-2; V gene: TRBV10-1; CDR3 protein: CAIPLTGNYGYTF; CDR3 DNA: TGCGCCATCCCATTAACAGGGAACTATGGCTACACCTTC
D gene: NA; clone size: once; J gene: TRBJ1-3; V gene: TRBV2; CDR3 protein: CASSEYAAGNTIYF; CDR3 DNA: TGTGCCAGCAGTGAATACGCCGCTGGAAACACCATATATTTT
D gene: TRBD1; clone size: NA; J gene: TRBJ1-2; V gene: TRBV5-1; CDR3 protein: CASSLAGQGAIYGYTF; CDR3 DNA: TGCGCCAGCAGCTTGGCCGGACAGGGGGCAATCTATGGCTACACCTTC
D gene: NA; clone size: NA; J gene: TRBJ1-4; V gene: TRBV11-2; CDR3 protein: CASSGAGALNEKLFF; CDR3 DNA: TGTGCCAGCAGCGGAGCGGGGGCTTTGAATGAAAAACTGTTTTTT
D gene: TRBD1; clone size: NA; J gene: TRBJ1-1; V gene: TRBV12-5; CDR3 protein: CASARGQENTEAFF; CDR3 DNA: TGTGCTAGTGCCCGGGGACAGGAGAACACTGAAGCTTTCTTT
D gene: NA; clone size: once; J gene: TRBJ2-2; V gene: TRBV27; CDR3 protein: CASSGGLVGKTGELFF; CDR3 DNA: TGTGCCAGCAGTGGGGGACTCGTGGGGAAGACCGGGGAGCTGTTTTTT
D gene: TRBD2; clone size: NA; J gene: TRBJ2-5; V gene: TRBV5-4; CDR3 protein: CASSLAGAGQETQYF; CDR3 DNA: TGTGCCAGCAGCTTGGCAGGAGCGGGGCAAGAGACCCAGTACTTC
D gene: NA; clone size: NA; J gene: TRBJ2-1; V gene: TRBV7-2; CDR3 protein: CASEGSDKAFEQFF; CDR3 DNA: TGTGCCAGCGAGGGGAGCGACAAGGCCTTTGAGCAGTTCTTC
D gene: NA; clone size: NA; J gene: TRBJ2-3; V gene: TRBV5-1; CDR3 protein: CASTPEGTDTQYF; CDR3 DNA: TGCGCCAGCACCCCAGAGGGGACAGATACGCAGTATTTT
D gene: TRBD1; clone size: once; J gene: TRBJ1-3; V gene: TRBV5-1; CDR3 protein: CASSLAGQGSNTIYF; CDR3 DNA: TGCGCCAGCAGCTTGGCGGGACAGGGTAGCAACACCATATATTTT
D gene: NA; clone size: NA; J gene: TRBJ1-5; V gene: TRBV6-5; CDR3 protein: CASSSGALEHF; CDR3 DNA: TGTGCCAGCAGTTCAGGTGCCCTGGAGCATTTT
D gene: TRBD1; clone size: few; J gene: TRBJ1-2; V gene: TRBV7-9; CDR3 protein: CASSEAGTGALRGYTF; CDR3 DNA: TGTGCCAGCAGCGAAGCCGGGACAGGGGCCCTTCGAGGCTACACCTTC
D gene: TRBD1; clone size: NA; J gene: TRBJ1-5; V gene: TRBV27; CDR3 protein: CASRGKQGHGRVFQPQHF; CDR3 DNA: TGTGCCAGCAGGGGGAAACAGGGGCACGGTAGGGTGTTTCAGCCCCAGCATTTT
D gene: NA; clone size: NA; J gene: TRBJ2-7; V gene: TRBV10-1; CDR3 protein: CASRAEDYEQYF; CDR3 DNA: TGCGCCAGCAGGGCGGAGGACTACGAGCAGTACTTC
D gene: TRBD1; clone size: NA; J gene: TRBJ1-2; V gene: TRBV9; CDR3 protein: CASSAWDRTTHGYGYTF; CDR3 DNA: TGTGCCAGCAGCGCTTGGGACAGGACAACCCATGGCTATGGCTACACCTTC
D gene: NA; clone size: NA; J gene: TRBJ2-5; V gene: TRBV18; CDR3 protein: CASSAEWGKETQYF; CDR3 DNA: TGTGCCAGCTCAGCGGAATGGGGAAAAGAGACCCAGTACTTC
D gene: TRBD2; clone size: NA; J gene: TRBJ2-3; V gene: TRBV29-1; CDR3 protein: CSVVPAGGGTDTQYF; CDR3 DNA: TGCAGCGTTGTTCCAGCGGGAGGAGGCACAGATACGCAGTATTTT
D gene: TRBD2; clone size: once; J gene: TRBJ2-5; V gene: TRBV2; CDR3 protein: CASRATSGRETQYF; CDR3 DNA: TGTGCCAGCAGGGCGACTAGCGGGAGGGAGACCCAGTACTTC
D gene: TRBD2; clone size: NA; J gene: TRBJ2-7; V gene: TRBV2; CDR3 protein: CAPTERLAGGRGYYEQYF; CDR3 DNA: TGTGCCCCCACTGAAAGACTAGCGGGAGGGAGGGGGTATTACGAGCAGTACTTC
D gene: TRBD2; clone size: NA; J gene: TRBJ2-7; V gene: TRBV4-2; CDR3 protein: CASSQDARLAGGWQYF; CDR3 DNA: TGTGCCAGCAGCCAAGACGCGAGACTAGCGGGAGGGTGGCAGTACTTC
D gene: NA; clone size: NA; J gene: TRBJ2-3; V gene: TRBV11-2; CDR3 protein: CASSLEDTQYF; CDR3 DNA: TGTGCCAGCAGCTTGGAAGATACGCAGTATTTT
D gene: NA; clone size: NA; J gene: TRBJ2-3; V gene: TRBV7-2; CDR3 protein: CASSLDWARTDTQYF; CDR3 DNA: TGTGCCAGCAGCTTAGATTGGGCGCGGACAGATACGCAGTATTTT